This T cell receptor (beta chain) derives from a study of blood T cell repertoires in COVID-19. The ends lost 6 bases at V and 5 bases at J; junction bases unmatched: 4. Germline lookup yields CDR1 MNHEY and CDR2 SMNVEV (reference sequence). This CDR3 comprises 14 residues. Some clones are missing from TCRdb's copy, which holds only in-frame ones; the method was immunoSEQ multiplex PCR. This sample has about 130,000 clones, with approximately 74% found just once. The TCR comes from a woman aged 70-85 years with acute or convalescent COVID-19. V usage is TRBV27 and J usage is TRBJ2-3, with 11 bases aligning to TRBD1. What was sequenced was peripheral blood. In nucleotides, the CDR3 is TGTGCCAGCAGGAGGGACAGGGGGGGAGATACGCAGTATTTT. Protein sequence: CASRRDRGGDTQYF.